The sequence of this T cell receptor (beta chain) was determined in a study of blood T cell dynamics during melanoma immunotherapy. Germline V gene lookup returns CDR1 SGHRS and CDR2 YFSETQ. The CDR3 runs to 14 residues. V lost 5 bases, J lost 0 bases, and 1 base stayed unmatched. Time point indicated: pre-treatment baseline. Samples come from before therapy and from week 3 after the first blockade cycle. Profiled with immunoSEQ multiplex PCR; TCRdb holds only in-frame clones, not every one. The sample shows more than 10,000 clones, 86% of them seen only once. The receptor was derived from a human donor with melanoma. The chain has TRBV5-1 and TRBJ2-2; 7 nucleotides agree with TRBD1. Sequencing was performed on blood, taken from a patient treated with checkpoint blockade. CDR3 loop: CASRGQANTGELFF. CDR3 nucleotide sequence: TGCGCCAGCAGAGGACAGGCGAACACCGGGGAGCTGTTTTTT.